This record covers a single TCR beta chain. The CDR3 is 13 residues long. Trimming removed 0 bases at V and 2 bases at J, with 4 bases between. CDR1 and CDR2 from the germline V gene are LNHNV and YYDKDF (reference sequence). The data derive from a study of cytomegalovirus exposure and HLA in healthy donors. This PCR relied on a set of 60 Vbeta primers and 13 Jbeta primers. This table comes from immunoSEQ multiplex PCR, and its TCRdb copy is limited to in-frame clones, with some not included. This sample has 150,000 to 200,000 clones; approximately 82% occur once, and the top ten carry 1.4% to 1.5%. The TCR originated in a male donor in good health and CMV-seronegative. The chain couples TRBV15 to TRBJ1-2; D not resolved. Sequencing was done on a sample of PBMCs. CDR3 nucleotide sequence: TGTGCCACCAGCAGAGACAGGAACTATGGCTACACCTTC. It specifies CATSRDRNYGYTF.